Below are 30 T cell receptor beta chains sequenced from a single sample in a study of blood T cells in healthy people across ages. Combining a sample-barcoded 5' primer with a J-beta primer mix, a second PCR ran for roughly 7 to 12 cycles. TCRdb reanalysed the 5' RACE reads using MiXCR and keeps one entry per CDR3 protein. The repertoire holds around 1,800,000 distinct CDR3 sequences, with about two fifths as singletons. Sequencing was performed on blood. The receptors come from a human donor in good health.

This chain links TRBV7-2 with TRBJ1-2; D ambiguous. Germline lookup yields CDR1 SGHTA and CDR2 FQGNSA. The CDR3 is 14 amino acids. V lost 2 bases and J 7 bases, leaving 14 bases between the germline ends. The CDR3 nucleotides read TGTGCCAGCAGCTTAAGGCGGGGTGGTATTGGCTACACCTTC. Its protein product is CASSLRRGGIGYTF.

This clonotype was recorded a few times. The CDR3 nucleotides are TGTGCCAGCAGCTTAGGGTTGGGCCGGGAGCTGTTTTTT. It is translated as CASSLGLGRELFF. The rearrangement links TRBV7-9 to TRBJ2-2; D is uncertain. Germline V gene data show CDR1 as SEHNR and CDR2 as FQNEAQ (reference sequence). V lost 1 base and J lost 9, with 9 bases in between. The CDR3 totals 13 residues.

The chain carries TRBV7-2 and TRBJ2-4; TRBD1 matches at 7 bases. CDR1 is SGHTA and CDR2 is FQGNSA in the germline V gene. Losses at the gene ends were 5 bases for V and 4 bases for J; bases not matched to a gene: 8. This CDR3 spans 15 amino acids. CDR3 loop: CASSGSWDSKNIQYF. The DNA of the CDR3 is TGTGCCAGCAGCGGCAGCTGGGACAGTAAAAACATTCAGTACTTC.

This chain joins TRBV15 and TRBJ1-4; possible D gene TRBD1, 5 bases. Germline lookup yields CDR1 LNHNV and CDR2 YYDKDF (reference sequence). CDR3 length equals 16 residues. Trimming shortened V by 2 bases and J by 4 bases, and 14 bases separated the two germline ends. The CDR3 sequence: CATSRTQGSYNEKLFF. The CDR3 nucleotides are TGTGCCACCAGCAGAACCCAGGGCAGCTATAATGAAAAACTGTTTTTT.

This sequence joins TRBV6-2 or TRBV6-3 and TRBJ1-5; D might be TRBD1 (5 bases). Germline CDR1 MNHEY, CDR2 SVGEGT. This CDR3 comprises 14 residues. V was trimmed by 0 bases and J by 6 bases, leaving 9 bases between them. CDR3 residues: CASSYSTGGQPQHF. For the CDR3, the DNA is TGTGCCAGCAGTTACTCTACAGGCGGTCAGCCCCAGCATTTT.

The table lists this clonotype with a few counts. The CDR3 region is CASSSLVIYQETQYF. The CDR3 nucleotides read TGTGCCAGCAGCTCCCTGGTCATATACCAAGAGACCCAGTACTTC. This chain links TRBV7-9 with TRBJ2-5; no clear D gene. The germline V gene has CDR1 SEHNR and CDR2 FQNEAQ (reference sequence). V lost 4 bases, J lost 0 bases, and 12 bases lay in between. CDR3 length equals 15 residues.

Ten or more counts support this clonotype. The CDR3 is CASSLVGWADTQYF. The CDR3 DNA reads TGTGCCAGCAGCTTAGTCGGCTGGGCAGATACGCAGTATTTT. This chain links TRBV7-2 with TRBJ2-3; D is undetermined. The germline V gene encodes CDR1 SGHTA and CDR2 FQGNSA. The CDR3 runs 14 residues. The germline V and J ends were trimmed by 1 base and 4 bases, with 9 bases remaining between them.

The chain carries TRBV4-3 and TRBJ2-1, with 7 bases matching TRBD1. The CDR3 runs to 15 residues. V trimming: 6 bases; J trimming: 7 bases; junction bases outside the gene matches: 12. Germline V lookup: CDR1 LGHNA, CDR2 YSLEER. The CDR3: CASRQETGFWNEQFF. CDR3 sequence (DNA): TGCGCCAGCAGGCAGGAGACAGGGTTTTGGAATGAGCAGTTCTTC.

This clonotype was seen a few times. The CDR3 here is CSAWVTSYEQYF. In DNA, the CDR3 is TGCAGTGCTTGGGTTACCTCCTACGAGCAGTACTTC. The chain uses TRBV20-1 and TRBJ2-7; no clear D gene. The length of the CDR3 is 12 residues. CDR1 is DFQATT and CDR2 is SNEGSKA in the germline V gene (reference sequence). Trimming cost V 5 bases and J 0 bases, with 8 bases left between them.

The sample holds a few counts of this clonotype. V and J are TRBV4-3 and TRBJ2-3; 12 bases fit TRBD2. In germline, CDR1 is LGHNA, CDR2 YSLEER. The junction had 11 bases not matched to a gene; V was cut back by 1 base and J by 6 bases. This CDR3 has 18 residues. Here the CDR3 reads CASSQAIWASGGDDTQYF. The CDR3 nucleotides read TGCGCCAGCAGCCAAGCGATTTGGGCTAGCGGGGGGGACGATACGCAGTATTTT.

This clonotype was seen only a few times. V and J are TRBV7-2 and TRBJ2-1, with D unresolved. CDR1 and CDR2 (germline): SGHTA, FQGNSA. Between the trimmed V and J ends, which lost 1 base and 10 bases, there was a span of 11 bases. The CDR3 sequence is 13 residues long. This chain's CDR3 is CASSLGSGTEQFF. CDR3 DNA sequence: TGTGCCAGCAGCTTAGGTTCCGGTACCGAGCAGTTCTTC. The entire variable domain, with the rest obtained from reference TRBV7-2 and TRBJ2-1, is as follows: GAGVSQSPSNKVTEKGKDVELRCDPISGHTALYWYRQSLGQGLEFLIYFQGNSAPDKSGLPSDRFSAERTGGSVSTLTIQRTQQEDSAVYLCASSLGSGTEQFFGPGTRLTVL.

CDR3 loop: CASSPPTGLVDTQYF. DNA of the CDR3: TGCGCCAGCAGCCCACCCACAGGGTTGGTAGATACGCAGTATTTT. J is TRBJ2-3 and V is TRBV5-1; tentatively, D is TRBD1 (6 bases). With 4 bases removed from V and 5 bases from J, the gap between germline ends came to 17 bases. Germline CDR1 reads SGHRS; CDR2 reads YFSETQ. This CDR3 has 15 amino acids.

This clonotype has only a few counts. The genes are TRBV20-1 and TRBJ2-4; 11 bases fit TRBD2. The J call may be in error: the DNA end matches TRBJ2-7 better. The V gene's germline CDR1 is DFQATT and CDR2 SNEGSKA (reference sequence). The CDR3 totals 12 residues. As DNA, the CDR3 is TGCAGTGCTGGGACTAGCGGCTACGAGCAGTACTTC. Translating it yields CSAGTSGYEQYF.

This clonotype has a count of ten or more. The DNA of the CDR3 is TGTGCCAGCAGCTTAAATTCGGGGAATGGCTACACCTTC. It is translated as CASSLNSGNGYTF. This chain joins TRBV7-9 and TRBJ1-2; D is ambiguous. Germline V gene data show CDR1 as SEHNR and CDR2 as FQNEAQ (reference sequence). This CDR3 is 13 amino acids long. Trimming took off 2 bases at V and 6 bases at J, with 10 bases between the two ends.

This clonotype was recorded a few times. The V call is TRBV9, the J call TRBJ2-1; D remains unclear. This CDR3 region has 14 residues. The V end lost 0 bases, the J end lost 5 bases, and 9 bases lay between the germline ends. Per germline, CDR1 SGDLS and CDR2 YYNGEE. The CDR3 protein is CASSVGGPHNEQFF. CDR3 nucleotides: TGTGCCAGCAGCGTAGGTGGACCCCACAATGAGCAGTTCTTC.

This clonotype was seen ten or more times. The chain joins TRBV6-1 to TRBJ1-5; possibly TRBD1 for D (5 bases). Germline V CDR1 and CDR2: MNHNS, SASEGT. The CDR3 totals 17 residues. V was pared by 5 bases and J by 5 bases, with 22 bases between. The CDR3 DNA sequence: TGTGCCAGCAGTCCCCTTATGGGGACCGTGGAGCATCAGCCCCAGCATTTT. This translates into CASSPLMGTVEHQPQHF.

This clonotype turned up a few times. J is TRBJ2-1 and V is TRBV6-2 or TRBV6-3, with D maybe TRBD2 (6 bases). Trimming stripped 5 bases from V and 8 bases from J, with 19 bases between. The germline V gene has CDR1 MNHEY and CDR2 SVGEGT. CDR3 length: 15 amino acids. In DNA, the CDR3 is TGTGCCAGCAGTGACCTATCCGGTGCTAGCGATGAGCAGTTCTTC. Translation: CASSDLSGASDEQFF.

The CDR3 spells CASSFGQKTYEQYF. The CDR3 nucleotides are TGTGCCAGCAGCTTCGGACAGAAAACCTACGAGCAGTACTTC. This chain links TRBV6-5 with TRBJ2-5, with D perhaps matching TRBD1 (6 bases). The J call may be mistaken, given a closer DNA end match to TRBJ2-7. The CDR3 runs 14 residues. Germline V gives CDR1 MNHEY, CDR2 SVGAGI.

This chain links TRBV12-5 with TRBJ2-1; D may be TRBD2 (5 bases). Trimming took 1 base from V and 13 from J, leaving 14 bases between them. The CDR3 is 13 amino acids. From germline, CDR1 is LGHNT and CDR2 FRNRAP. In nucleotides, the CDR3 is TGTGCTAGTGGTTTGGGGCGATGGGAGACCCAGTTCTTC. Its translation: CASGLGRWETQFF.

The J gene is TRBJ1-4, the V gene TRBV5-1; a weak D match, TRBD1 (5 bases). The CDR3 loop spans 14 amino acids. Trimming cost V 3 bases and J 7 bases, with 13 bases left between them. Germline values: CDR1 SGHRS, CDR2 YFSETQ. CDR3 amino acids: CASSSYRDLEKLFF. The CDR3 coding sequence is TGCGCCAGCAGCTCTTACCGGGACCTTGAAAAACTGTTTTTT.

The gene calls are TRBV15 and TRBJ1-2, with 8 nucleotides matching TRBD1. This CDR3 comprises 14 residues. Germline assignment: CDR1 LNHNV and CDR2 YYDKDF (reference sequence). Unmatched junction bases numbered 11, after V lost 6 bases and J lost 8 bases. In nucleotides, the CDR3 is TGTGCCACCAGAGCCCCAGGACAGGGTTTAGGCTACACCTTC. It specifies CATRAPGQGLGYTF.

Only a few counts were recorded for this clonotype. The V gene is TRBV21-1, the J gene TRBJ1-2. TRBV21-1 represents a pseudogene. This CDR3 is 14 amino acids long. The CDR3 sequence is CASSISPGGGGYTF. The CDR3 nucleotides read TGTGCCAGCAGCATCTCTCCAGGCGGAGGGGGCTACACCTTC.

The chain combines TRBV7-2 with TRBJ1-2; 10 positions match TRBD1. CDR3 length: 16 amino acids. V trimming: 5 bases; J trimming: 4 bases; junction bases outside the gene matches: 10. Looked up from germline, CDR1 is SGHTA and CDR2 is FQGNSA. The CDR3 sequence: CASSATGTGDFYGYTF. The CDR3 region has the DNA TGTGCCAGCAGCGCCACCGGGACAGGGGATTTCTATGGCTACACCTTC.

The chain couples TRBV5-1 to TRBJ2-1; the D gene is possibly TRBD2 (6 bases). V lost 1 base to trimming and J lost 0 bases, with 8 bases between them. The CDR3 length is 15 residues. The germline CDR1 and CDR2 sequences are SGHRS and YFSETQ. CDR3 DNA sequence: TGCGCCAGCAGCTTGCGGGAGTACTCCTACAATGAGCAGTTCTTC. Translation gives CASSLREYSYNEQFF.

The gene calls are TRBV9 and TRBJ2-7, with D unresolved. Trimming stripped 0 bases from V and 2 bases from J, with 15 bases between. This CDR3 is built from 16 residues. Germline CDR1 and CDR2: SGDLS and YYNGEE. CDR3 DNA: TGTGCCAGCAGCGTAGGGTCGTCAACTCTTACCTACGAGCAGTACTTC. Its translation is CASSVGSSTLTYEQYF.

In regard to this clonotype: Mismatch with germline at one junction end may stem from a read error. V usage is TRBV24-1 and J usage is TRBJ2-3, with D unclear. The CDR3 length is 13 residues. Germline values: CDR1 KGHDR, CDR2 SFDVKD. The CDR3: CATRDLAGDTQYF. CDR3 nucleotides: TGTGCCACCAGGGATTTAGCCGGGGATACGCAGTATTTT.

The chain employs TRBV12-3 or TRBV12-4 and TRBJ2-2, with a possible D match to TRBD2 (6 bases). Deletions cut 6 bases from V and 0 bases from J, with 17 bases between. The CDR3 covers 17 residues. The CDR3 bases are TGTGCCAGCAGCCCCCCCGGGGGAAAACCGAACACCGGGGAGCTGTTTTTT. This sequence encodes CASSPPGGKPNTGELFF.

CDR3 sequence (DNA): TGTGCCAGCAGCCAGCTGGCAGGGGAGTATGGCTACACCTTC. It is translated as CASSQLAGEYGYTF. This chain uses TRBV3-1 with TRBJ1-2; tentative D call: TRBD1 (6 bases). The germline V and J ends were trimmed by 3 bases and 5 bases, with 13 bases remaining between them. The CDR3 sequence is 14 residues long. Germline CDR1 and CDR2: LGHDT and YNNKEL (reference sequence).

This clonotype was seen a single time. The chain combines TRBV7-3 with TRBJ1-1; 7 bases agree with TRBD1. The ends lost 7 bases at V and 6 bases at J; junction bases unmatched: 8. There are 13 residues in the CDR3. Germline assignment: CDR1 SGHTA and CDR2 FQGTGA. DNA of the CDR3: TGTGCCAGCAACTTTGGGCAGGGGGCTGAAGCTTTCTTT. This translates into CASNFGQGAEAFF.

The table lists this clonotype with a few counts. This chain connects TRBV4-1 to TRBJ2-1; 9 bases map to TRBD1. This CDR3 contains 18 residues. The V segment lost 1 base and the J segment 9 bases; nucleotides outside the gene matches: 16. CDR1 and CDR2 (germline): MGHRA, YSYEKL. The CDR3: CASSQGSGRDRVFGEQFF. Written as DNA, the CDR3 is TGCGCCAGCAGCCAAGGTTCGGGACGGGACAGGGTCTTTGGTGAGCAGTTCTTC.